This T cell receptor beta chain was obtained from a study of T cell repertoires in cytomegalovirus infection. Study overall: Peptides in the study included HLA-C-restricted and HLA-B-restricted CMV epitopes. Shared public TCR beta signatures pointed to both CMV infection and a matching HLA type.

This CDR3 comprises 16 residues. V was cut by 6 bases and J by 2 bases, with 17 bases left in between. Regarding the study as a whole: HLA-C-restricted CMV-specific TCR beta clonotypes were dominant in the ex vivo response. Using cumulative public TCR beta family frequency, the authors identified those who carried CMV together with the relevant HLA.

This clonotype has a count of ten or more. Its antigen is unidentified. Each CDR3 protein gets one entry after TCRdb re-called the reads with MiXCR. The repertoire holds about 51,000 distinct CDR3 sequences, more than 15% seen once, with around 27% in the top ten. The chain is built from TRBV12-3 or TRBV12-4 and TRBJ2-1, with D uncertain. Material: CD8+ T cells from cultured PBMCs, obtained from culture after CMV antigen stimulation. The source of this sequence is a human donor in good health (CMV status not recorded). Some clones in this sample may be carry-over from other donors' samples. CDR3: CASSHPEKDPYNEQFF. For the CDR3, the DNA is TGTGCCAGCAGCCACCCGGAGAAGGACCCCTACAATGAGCAGTTCTTC.